This T cell receptor beta chain was recorded in a study of T cell repertoires in cytomegalovirus infection. In the study overall: CMV infection and matching HLA type were both indicated by public TCR beta signatures.

The CDR3 has 16 amino acids. Deletions cut 1 base from V and 2 bases from J, with 9 bases between. From the reads, TCRdb called clonotypes with MiXCR, one entry per CDR3 protein. The sample yields 630,000 or so distinct CDR3 sequences, 20% to 25% seen once. Regarding the study as a whole: Based on cumulative public TCR beta family frequency, carriers of CMV plus the relevant HLA were identified.

In this sample, this clonotype turned up a few times. Its target is not known. The receptor was derived from a human donor in good health (CMV status not recorded). Some clones in this sample may be carry-over from other donors' samples. Sample: CD8+ T cells from PBMCs. V usage is TRBV12-3 or TRBV12-4 and J usage is TRBJ2-6; no firm D call. In nucleotides, the CDR3 is TGTGCCAGCAGTTTAGGCGTAAGGCCTGGGGCCAACGTCCTGACTTTC. Encoded protein: CASSLGVRPGANVLTF.